One sample yielded the 24 T cell receptor beta chains listed below, sequenced in a study of T cells in Graves' hyperthyroidism and ophthalmopathy. TCR beta CDR3 region amplification was performed from RNA transcripts. The TCR CDR3 first-round RT-PCR relied on the HTBI primer set. TCRdb re-called the multiplex PCR reads with MiXCR, one entry per CDR3 protein. The sample carries about 720,000 distinct CDR3 sequences, less than 20% recorded once. The material sequenced was blood. The receptors originated from a young man with Graves' hyperthyroidism.

Only a few counts were recorded for this clonotype. The chain uses TRBV28 and TRBJ1-5, with 7 bases identical to TRBD1. The CDR3 spans 12 residues. CDR1 and CDR2 (germline): MDHEN, SYDVKM. With 7 bases clipped from V and 9 bases from J, the junction kept 6 bases outside the gene matches. The CDR3 bases are TGTGCCAGCACTGTGACAGGGAGGCCCCAGCATTTT. It codes for CASTVTGRPQHF.

This clonotype was found many times. V is TRBV9 and J is TRBJ2-1; 11 nucleotides match TRBD2. The V segment lost 4 bases and the J segment 7 bases; nucleotides outside the gene matches: 13. CDR3 length equals 17 residues. Germline CDR1 is SGDLS and CDR2 is YYNGEE. CDR3 nucleotides: TGTGCCAGCAGCCCCCCCTTAGCGGGAGGGTATCGGAATGAGCAGTTCTTC. Protein sequence: CASSPPLAGGYRNEQFF.

This sequence joins TRBV4-1 and TRBJ2-2, with a weak D call TRBD2 (6 bases). The CDR3 totals 14 residues. With 4 bases removed from V and 6 bases from J, the gap between germline ends came to 12 bases. Germline CDR1 MGHRA, CDR2 YSYEKL. CDR3 amino acids: CASSLVREAGELFF. The CDR3 DNA sequence: TGCGCCAGCAGCCTAGTCAGGGAGGCCGGGGAGCTGTTTTTT.

In regard to this clonotype: A read error may produce the germline difference seen at one junction end. The chain recombines TRBV7-8 with TRBJ2-1; no reliable D call. This CDR3 spans 11 amino acids. Germline lookup yields CDR1 SGHVS and CDR2 FQNEAQ. The CDR3: CASSQLDEQFF. Here the CDR3 DNA reads TGCGCCAGCAGCCAATTGGATGAGCAGTTCTTC.

This clonotype was observed a handful of times. The chain employs TRBV20-1 and TRBJ1-5; D is possibly TRBD1 (6 bases). Germline CDR1 DFQATT, CDR2 SNEGSKA (reference sequence). With 1 base removed from V and 3 bases from J, the gap between germline ends came to 10 bases. The length of the CDR3 is 14 residues. The DNA for the CDR3 is TGCAGTGCTAGAGTAGGGGGAAACAATCAGCCCCAGCATTTT. Its translation: CSARVGGNNQPQHF.

This sequence joins TRBV15 and TRBJ1-4; D ambiguous. This CDR3 is 16 amino acids long. Trimming took off 8 bases at V and 7 bases at J, with 23 bases between the two ends. Germline values: CDR1 LNHNV, CDR2 YYDKDF (reference sequence). The CDR3 DNA reads as TGTGCCACCGAAGAGCCCGCGACCGGTCAAGGTGAAAAACTGTTTTTT. Protein: CATEEPATGQGEKLFF. The complete variable domain, with remaining parts taken from reference TRBV15 and TRBJ1-4, reads DAMVIQNPRYQVTQFGKPVTLSCSQTLNHNVMYWYQQKSSQAPKLLFHYYDKDFNNEADTPDNFQSRRPNTSFCFLDIRSPGLGDTAMYLCATEEPATGQGEKLFFGSGTQLSVL.

The V and J genes are TRBV6-1 and TRBJ2-6; 7 nucleotides agree with TRBD1. This CDR3 region has 16 residues. The trim removed 4 bases at V and 4 bases at J, leaving 7 bases unmatched. Germline V CDR1 and CDR2: MNHNS, SASEGT. CDR3 in DNA: TGTGCCAGCAGTGGACAGGGCTTGGTAGGGGCCAACGTCCTGACTTTC. This codes for CASSGQGLVGANVLTF.

This clonotype is a singleton in its sample. As DNA, the CDR3 is TGTGCCACCCGAGGTAGCCCGGACAGTGGGACCCAGTACTTC. It yields the protein CATRGSPDSGTQYF. The gene calls are TRBV15 and TRBJ2-5, with TRBD1 as a possible D gene (6 bases). The germline V gene encodes CDR1 LNHNV and CDR2 YYDKDF (reference sequence). The CDR3 contains 14 residues. V was pared by 8 bases and J by 7 bases, with 20 bases between.

This clonotype was seen at least ten times. The V and J genes are TRBV12-3 or TRBV12-4 and TRBJ1-3; D may be TRBD1 (6 bases). Trimming took off 1 base at V and 0 bases at J, with 16 bases between the two ends. The CDR3 runs to 18 residues. The CDR3 loop reads CASSLGRWGGDSGNTIYF. The CDR3 DNA reads as TGTGCCAGCAGTTTAGGGCGGTGGGGGGGCGACTCTGGAAACACCATATATTTT.

This clonotype was seen only a few times. This rearrangement joins TRBV10-3 to TRBJ1-2, with D possibly matching TRBD1 (6 bases). The V gene's germline CDR1 is ENHRY and CDR2 SYGVKD. The CDR3 runs to 16 residues. The V and J ends lost 0 bases and 0 bases respectively, with 11 bases between them. This CDR3 reads CAISESRTVANYGYTF. In DNA form, the CDR3 reads TGTGCCATCAGTGAGTCGAGGACAGTAGCTAACTATGGCTACACCTTC.

With respect to this clonotype: Since no conserved phenylalanine or tryptophan closes the CDR3, a read error is the likely cause. This rearrangement joins TRBV20-1 to TRBJ1-1; D might be TRBD1 (6 bases). Per the germline V gene, CDR1 is DFQATT and CDR2 is SNEGSKA (reference sequence). The length of the CDR3 is 14 residues. Trimming took off 7 bases at V and 4 bases at J, with 19 bases between the two ends. In nucleotides, the CDR3 is TGCAGTGTGGGGGGGGGCGTTGTCGGCACTGAAGCTTTCCTT. This encodes CSVGGGVVGTEAFL.

On this clonotype: Being one base from a much bigger clone, this may be a read error. This rearrangement joins TRBV11-1 to TRBJ2-1, with D possibly matching TRBD1 (6 bases). V was pared by 5 bases and J by 9 bases, with 20 bases between. The CDR3 is 15 amino acids. Germline V gene data show CDR1 as SGHAT and CDR2 as FQDESV (reference sequence). The CDR3 DNA reads as TGTGCCAGCAGCGAAATCAGGACAGTAGACAGTGAGCAGTTCTTC. Translated: CASSEIRTVDSEQFF.

In DNA, the CDR3 is TGTGCCAGCAGGGAAGGACAGGGATTCGAGCAGTACTTC. Its translation: CASREGQGFEQYF. The J gene is TRBJ2-7, the V gene TRBV11-2, with 8 nucleotides matching TRBD1. Unmatched junction bases numbered 7, after V lost 6 bases and J lost 6 bases. This CDR3 comprises 13 residues. Germline V lookup: CDR1 SGHAT, CDR2 FQNNGV.

This clonotype was detected ten times or more. The chain links TRBV28 to TRBJ2-7, with 7 bases fitting TRBD2. In germline, CDR1 is MDHEN, CDR2 SYDVKM. Germline trimming cut 5 bases from V and 4 bases from J; bases unmatched to any gene: 14. This CDR3 spans 16 amino acids. The CDR3 region has the DNA TGTGCCAGCAGTCCAACGGGACTAAGAATATTATACGAGCAGTACTTC. Its translation is CASSPTGLRILYEQYF.

The V gene is TRBV3-1, the J gene TRBJ1-2; no definite D call. Trimming left V 1 base short and J 0 bases short, with 6 bases between. CDR3 size: 14 residues. Germline V CDR1 and CDR2: LGHDT, YNNKEL (reference sequence). CDR3: CASSQVGTNYGYTF. CDR3 DNA sequence: TGTGCCAGCAGCCAAGTTGGGACTAACTATGGCTACACCTTC.

The V and J genes are TRBV7-9 and TRBJ2-3; D gene unclear. Germline V lookup: CDR1 SEHNR, CDR2 FQNEAQ (reference sequence). The CDR3 totals 15 residues. Trimming shortened V by 5 bases and J by 0 bases, and 12 bases separated the two germline ends. This chain's CDR3 is CASSPVGASTDTQYF. DNA for the CDR3: TGTGCCAGCAGCCCCGTGGGCGCGAGCACAGATACGCAGTATTTT.

In its sample, this clonotype was seen a few times. The V and J genes are TRBV7-8 and TRBJ2-1; perhaps TRBD2 as D (5 bases). From germline, CDR1 is SGHVS and CDR2 FQNEAQ. This CDR3 has 16 amino acids. The ends were cut back, 5 bases at V and 0 bases at J, with 14 bases in the middle. The CDR3 sequence is CASSPEAGRSYNEQFF. In DNA, the CDR3 is TGTGCCAGCAGCCCAGAGGCGGGCCGCTCCTACAATGAGCAGTTCTTC.

This clonotype has only a few counts. The chain links TRBV20-1 to TRBJ2-3; 7 positions match TRBD2. Germline V gives CDR1 DFQATT, CDR2 SNEGSKA (reference sequence). The CDR3 runs to 16 residues. With V trimmed by 1 base and J by 0 bases, 7 bases remained unmatched. DNA for the CDR3: TGCAGTGCTAGAGGACTAGCCCGGGTCAGCACAGATACGCAGTATTTT. Protein: CSARGLARVSTDTQYF.

The chain has TRBV6-1 and TRBJ1-1; TRBD1 might be the D (5 bases). The ends were cut back, 10 bases at V and 11 bases at J, with 14 bases in the middle. This CDR3 spans 10 amino acids. CDR1 MNHNS and CDR2 SASEGT come from the germline V gene. As DNA, the CDR3 is TGTGCCACGGGGGGGGTTATGGCTTTCTTT. Translated, it gives CATGGVMAFF.

This clonotype was seen many times. The gene calls are TRBV18 and TRBJ1-1; D gene uncertain. The ends were cut back, 3 bases at V and 2 bases at J, with 13 bases in the middle. CDR1 and CDR2 from the germline V gene are KGHSH and LQKENI. This CDR3 region has 15 residues. In DNA, the CDR3 is TGTGCCAGCTCACCGCATGGGGTGATCAACACTGAAGCTTTCTTT. Translation: CASSPHGVINTEAFF.

This clonotype is medium-sized by share. The V call is TRBV30, the J call TRBJ2-7; D is ambiguous. Per germline, CDR1 GTSNPN and CDR2 SVGIG (reference sequence). V was cut by 2 bases and J by 6 bases, with 8 bases left in between. The length of the CDR3 is 11 residues. CDR3 sequence: CAWSYKSEQYF. For the CDR3, the DNA is TGTGCCTGGAGTTACAAGTCCGAGCAGTACTTC.

The gene calls are TRBV19 and TRBJ1-5; TRBD1 is a possible D gene (6 bases). V was shortened by 4 bases and J by 4 bases, with 14 bases between the two germline ends. The length of the CDR3 is 15 residues. CDR1 LNHDA and CDR2 SQIVND come from the germline V gene (reference sequence). The CDR3 DNA reads TGTGCCAGTAGTACACAGGGCGGGGGAAATCAGCCCCAGCATTTT. Residues: CASSTQGGGNQPQHF.

The chain couples TRBV19 to TRBJ1-4; 7 bases match TRBD1. The germline V gene has CDR1 LNHDA and CDR2 SQIVND (reference sequence). The CDR3 runs 16 residues. J was trimmed by 2 bases and V by 4 bases; bases with no gene match: 7. The CDR3 here is CASSNRRGLTNEKLFF. Here the CDR3 DNA reads TGTGCCAGTAGTAATAGGAGGGGGCTGACTAATGAAAAACTGTTTTTT.

This clonotype was counted only a few times. A single base separates this from a much larger clone, so it may be a read error. The chain links TRBV28 to TRBJ2-3; unclear D gene. The CDR3 loop spans 14 amino acids. Germline V gene data show CDR1 as MDHEN and CDR2 as SYDVKM. The CDR3 loop is CAGRSFSSTDTQYF. The DNA of the CDR3 is TGTGCCGGCAGGAGCTTCTCGAGCACAGATACGCAGTATTTT.